This TCR beta chain was obtained from a study of cytomegalovirus exposure and HLA in healthy donors. Overall study: It was reported in a later analysis that the same platform had been used for the 120 validation repertoires as for the 666 first-cohort repertoires. Whole-study findings and limits: A list of around 160 TCR beta chains associated with cytomegalovirus was given. According to reports, the classifier identified cytomegalovirus status with high specificity and sensitivity. The dataset shows that most TCR sequences were rare, while some public TCRs occurred in many donors.

Method: immunoSEQ multiplex PCR; TCRdb's copy keeps in-frame clones and lacks some. The profile shows 150,000 to 200,000 clones, roughly 90% of them singletons. Worth noting for this clone: As yet, its antigen is unknown.

The V gene end was trimmed by 5 bases and the J gene end by 4 bases; junction bases not matched to a gene: 6. The CDR3 covers 15 residues. Germline loops: CDR1 LNHDA, CDR2 SQIVND (reference sequence). The material sequenced was PBMCs. The V gene is TRBV19, the J gene TRBJ2-7; 12 nucleotides agree with TRBD2. This sequence was found in a young man in good health and CMV-seropositive. CDR3 loop: CASSSFLAGGYEQYF. CDR3 in DNA: TGTGCCAGTAGTTCCTTCCTAGCGGGAGGGTACGAGCAGTACTTC.